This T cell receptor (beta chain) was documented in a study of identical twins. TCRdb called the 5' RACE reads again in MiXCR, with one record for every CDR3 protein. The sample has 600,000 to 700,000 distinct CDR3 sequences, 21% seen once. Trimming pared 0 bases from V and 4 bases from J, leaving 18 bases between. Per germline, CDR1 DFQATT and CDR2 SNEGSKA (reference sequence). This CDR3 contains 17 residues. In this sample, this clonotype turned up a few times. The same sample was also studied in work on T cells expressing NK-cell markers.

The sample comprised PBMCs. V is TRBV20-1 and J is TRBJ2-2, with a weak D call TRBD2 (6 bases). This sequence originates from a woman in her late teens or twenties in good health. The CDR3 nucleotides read TGCAGTGCTAGAGATCCCCGATTGGGAGGAGGCACCGGGGAGCTGTTTTTT. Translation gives CSARDPRLGGGTGELFF.